This passage covers 2 T cell receptor beta chains from one sample sequenced in a study of blood T cell repertoires in COVID-19 (dated by TCRdb to between 2020 and 2021). Receptor amplification or capture employed the immunoSEQ multiplex PCR assay. TCRdb re-hosts the immuneACCESS table, in-frame sequences only. Its copies lack some clones; in the studies checked, an unresolved V gene accounts for under half of them, and the cause for the rest is not known. The sample table lists about 210,000 clones, around 90% of them with a count of one. Under 13% of the sample is in the top ten clones. The sequenced sample was PBMCs or T cells enriched from blood (not recorded which). These receptors originate from a man between 18 and 29 years old with acute COVID-19.

The chain links TRBV19 to TRBJ1-3; D uncertain. With 9 bases removed from V and 4 bases from J, the gap between germline ends came to 16 bases. Germline V gene data show CDR1 as LNHDA and CDR2 as SQIVND (reference sequence). This CDR3 is 14 amino acids long. The DNA for the CDR3 is TGTGCCAGCACAACAATAGCCACCGGAAACACCATATATTTT. Encoded protein: CASTTIATGNTIYF.

The chain has TRBV27 and TRBJ1-3, with 8 bases identical to TRBD1. CDR1 and CDR2 from the germline V gene are MNHEY and SMNVEV (reference sequence). Trimming cost V 1 base and J 3 bases; bases outside gene matches: 2. This CDR3 has 15 amino acids. The CDR3 reads CASSLYRGGGNTIYF. The DNA for the CDR3 is TGTGCCAGCAGTTTATACAGGGGGGGTGGAAACACCATATATTTT.